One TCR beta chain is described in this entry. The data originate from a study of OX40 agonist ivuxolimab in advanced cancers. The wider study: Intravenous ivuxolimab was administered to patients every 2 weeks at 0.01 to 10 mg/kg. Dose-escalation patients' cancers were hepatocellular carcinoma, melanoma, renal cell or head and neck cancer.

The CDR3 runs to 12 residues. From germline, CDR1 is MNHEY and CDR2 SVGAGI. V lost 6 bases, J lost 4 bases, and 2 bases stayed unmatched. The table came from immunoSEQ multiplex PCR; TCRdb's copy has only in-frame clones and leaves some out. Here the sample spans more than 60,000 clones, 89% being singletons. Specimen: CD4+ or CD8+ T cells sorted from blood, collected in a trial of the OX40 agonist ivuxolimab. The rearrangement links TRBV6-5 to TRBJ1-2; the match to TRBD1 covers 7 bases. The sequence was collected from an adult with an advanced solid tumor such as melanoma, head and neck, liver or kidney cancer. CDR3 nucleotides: TGTGCCAGCAGCCGGGACAGCTATGGCTACACCTTC. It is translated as CASSRDSYGYTF.